This T cell receptor (beta chain) was captured in a study of CD8+ T cells in alopecia areata. RNA extraction and reverse transcription yielded cDNA as sequencing template. Produced via immunoSEQ multiplex PCR; TCRdb's table is partial and in-frame only. There are 95,000 to 100,000 clones in the sample; approximately 63% occur only once, and about a sixth lies in the top ten. As for treatment: oral pan-JAK inhibitor, 5-10 mg twice daily. The receptor was derived from a human donor with alopecia areata. Material: CD8+ T cells sorted from blood, obtained at approximately week 61, from a patient treated with tofacitinib.

CDR3 DNA: TGTGCCAGCAGCTTAGATGGGCGCGGGACCCTCCACTTT. This codes for CASSLDGRGTLHF. The chain uses TRBV7-6 and TRBJ1-6; D not resolved. CDR3 length equals 13 residues. CDR1 and CDR2 (germline): SGHVS, FNYEAQ. Trimming removed 1 base at V and 14 bases at J, with 12 bases between.